Presented here are 23 T cell receptor beta chains from one specimen sequenced in a study of cytomegalovirus exposure and HLA in healthy donors. Repertoires were generated with immunoSEQ multiplex PCR, while TCRdb's copy carries only in-frame clones and drops some. The table shows around 110,000 clones, with 88% occurring only once. Sequencing was done on a sample of PBMCs. The origin of the receptors is a woman younger than 30 in good health and CMV-seropositive.

The sample holds one count of this clone. J is TRBJ1-1 and V is TRBV4-3, with 7 bases lining up with TRBD1. V shed 2 bases and J 1 base; nucleotides not matched to a gene: 1. Per the germline V gene, CDR1 is LGHNA and CDR2 is YSLEER. The CDR3 is 14 residues long. The CDR3: CASSQRTGNTEAFF. The CDR3 nucleotides are TGCGCCAGCAGCCAAAGGACAGGGAACACTGAAGCTTTCTTT.

The V gene is TRBV7-6, the J gene TRBJ1-6; 7 nucleotides line up with TRBD1. The CDR3 extends over 16 amino acids. Per germline, CDR1 SGHVS and CDR2 FNYEAQ. The J segment lost 6 bases and the V segment lost 1 base, leaving 6 bases of the junction unmatched. CDR3 sequence reads: CASSLGQGAGNSPLHF. CDR3 bases: TGTGCCAGCAGCTTAGGACAGGGCGCGGGTAATTCACCCCTCCACTTT.

V is TRBV10-3 and J is TRBJ2-7; 8 bases match TRBD1. CDR3 length: 14 amino acids. V shed 3 bases, J shed 5 bases, and the junction held 6 bases outside the gene matches. Germline V gene lookup returns CDR1 ENHRY and CDR2 SYGVKD. CDR3: CAISEPLTGDEQYV. DNA of the CDR3: TGTGCCATCAGTGAACCGCTGACAGGGGACGAGCAGTACGTC.

V and J are TRBV25-1 and TRBJ2-3; possibly TRBD2 for D (5 bases). The CDR3 loop spans 13 amino acids. Germline CDR1 reads MGHDK; CDR2 reads SYGVNS. Deletions cut 3 bases from V and 1 base from J, with 5 bases between. The CDR3 protein is CASSDSGTDTQYF. Here the CDR3 DNA reads TGTGCCAGCAGTGATAGCGGCACAGATACGCAGTATTTT.

V gene TRBV6-5 combines with J gene TRBJ1-4; 9 bases are a match to TRBD1. Germline V gene sequence: CDR1 MNHEY, CDR2 SVGAGI. This CDR3 is built from 15 residues. With V trimmed by 6 bases and J by 7 bases, 9 bases remained unmatched. The CDR3: CASSVTGGEFEKLFF. CDR3 coding DNA: TGTGCCAGCAGCGTGACAGGGGGAGAATTTGAAAAACTGTTTTTT.

The chain joins TRBV13 to TRBJ1-6; 11 bases align to TRBD1. Unmatched junction bases numbered 10, after V lost 5 bases and J lost 4 bases. CDR1 and CDR2 from the germline V gene are PRHDT and FYEKMQ (reference sequence). The CDR3 runs to 18 residues. CDR3 DNA sequence: TGTGCCAGCAGCAGGACAGGGGGCCTAGAGAGATATAATTCACCCCTCCACTTT. This translates into CASSRTGGLERYNSPLHF.

This chain joins TRBV27 and TRBJ2-2; D is possibly TRBD1 (6 bases). Germline CDR1 MNHEY, CDR2 SMNVEV (reference sequence). V was cut by 2 bases and J by 6 bases, with 7 bases left in between. This CDR3 has 13 amino acids. This chain's CDR3 is CASSLGGPGELFF. The DNA of the CDR3 is TGTGCCAGCAGTTTAGGGGGCCCCGGGGAGCTGTTTTTT.

The gene calls are TRBV7-9 and TRBJ2-2; D is unresolved. The germline V gene encodes CDR1 SEHNR and CDR2 FQNEAQ (reference sequence). Trimming removed 8 bases from V and 1 base from J, with 5 bases in between. The CDR3 has 12 amino acids. The CDR3 loop is CASYWNTGELFF. The CDR3 DNA sequence: TGTGCCAGCTATTGGAACACCGGGGAGCTGTTTTTT.

CDR3 sequence reads: CAIIRGDYGYTF. CDR3 DNA sequence: TGTGCCATCATACGGGGGGACTATGGCTACACCTTC. This chain connects TRBV6-1 to TRBJ1-2, with D maybe TRBD1 (5 bases). The CDR3 totals 12 residues. The ends were cut back, 10 bases at V and 3 bases at J, with 12 bases in the middle. Per the germline V gene, CDR1 is MNHNS and CDR2 is SASEGT.

The chain carries TRBV15 and TRBJ2-5; unclear D gene. V was pared by 1 base and J by 4 bases, with 7 bases between. Germline V lookup: CDR1 LNHNV, CDR2 YYDKDF (reference sequence). The CDR3 contains 13 residues. CDR3 region: CATSRGSGETQYF. DNA for the CDR3: TGTGCCACCAGCAGAGGTTCCGGAGAGACCCAGTACTTC.

This clone showed up just once. This sequence joins TRBV27 and TRBJ2-7, with D possibly being TRBD1 (5 bases). Per the germline V gene, CDR1 is MNHEY and CDR2 is SMNVEV (reference sequence). V was cut by 3 bases and J by 1 base, with 10 bases left in between. The CDR3 is made up of 14 amino acids. This CDR3 is CASSLRAGSYEQYF. The CDR3 coding sequence is TGTGCCAGCAGTTTGCGCGCAGGGTCCTACGAGCAGTACTTC.

V and J are TRBV4-1 and TRBJ2-1; D is unclear. The CDR3 is made up of 15 amino acids. Germline CDR1 reads MGHRA; CDR2 reads YSYEKL. Trimming removed 0 bases at V and 9 bases at J, with 15 bases between. CDR3 in DNA: TGCGCCAGCAGCCAAGATCCCTCGAGCGTTTTTGAGCAGTTCTTC. Its protein is CASSQDPSSVFEQFF.

In this sample, this clone turned up once. The V call is TRBV28, the J call TRBJ1-1, with 8 bases fitting TRBD1. CDR1 and CDR2 from the germline V gene are MDHEN and SYDVKM. The V segment lost 5 bases and the J segment 8 bases; nucleotides outside the gene matches: 4. CDR3 length: 12 residues. CDR3 in amino acids: CASSPGQGEAFF. Here the CDR3 DNA reads TGTGCCAGCAGTCCAGGACAGGGCGAAGCTTTCTTT.

The CDR3 region has the DNA TGTGCCAGCAGTACCCGGGACAGGACTGAAGCTTTCTTT. Protein: CASSTRDRTEAFF. The genes are TRBV6-6 and TRBJ1-1; 8 bases agree with TRBD1. The ends lost 5 bases at V and 5 bases at J; junction bases unmatched: 4. Germline V lookup: CDR1 MNHNY, CDR2 SVGAGI (reference sequence). This CDR3 is built from 13 residues.

The chain is built from TRBV28 and TRBJ1-2; a weak D match, TRBD1 (5 bases). CDR3 size: 15 residues. The germline CDR1 and CDR2 sequences are MDHEN and SYDVKM. V lost 2 bases and J lost 4, with 14 bases in between. The CDR3 is CASSLRGLEGYGYTF. The CDR3 DNA follows: TGTGCCAGCAGTTTAAGGGGCCTAGAAGGCTATGGCTACACCTTC.

The chain couples TRBV19 to TRBJ1-1; 8 bases line up with TRBD1. Losses at the gene ends were 5 bases for V and 3 bases for J; bases not matched to a gene: 8. This CDR3 is built from 15 residues. Germline CDR1 LNHDA, CDR2 SQIVND (reference sequence). CDR3 bases: TGTGCCAGTAGTGCCTACAGGGGGGGGGACACTGAAGCTTTCTTT. Translation gives CASSAYRGGDTEAFF.

V and J are TRBV6-1 and TRBJ2-3; D is unclear. CDR1 and CDR2 (germline): MNHNS, SASEGT. The CDR3 sequence is 14 residues long. Trimming removed 3 bases from V and 5 bases from J, with 12 bases in between. CDR3 sequence: CASSERWSLDTQYF. CDR3 in DNA: TGTGCCAGCAGTGAGCGATGGTCGCTAGATACGCAGTATTTT.

V is TRBV4-1 and J is TRBJ2-1; 9 bases agree with TRBD1. CDR3 length: 15 amino acids. Trimming cost V 5 bases and J 6 bases; bases outside gene matches: 8. CDR1 is MGHRA, CDR2 YSYEKL, per germline. The DNA of the CDR3 is TGCGCCAGCAGCATGGACAGGGGTGAATTCAATGAGCAGTTCTTC. Amino acid sequence: CASSMDRGEFNEQFF.

The chain recombines TRBV9 with TRBJ2-2; 7 bases are shared with TRBD2. J lost 4 bases, V lost 4 bases, and 4 bases had no gene match. The CDR3 spans 14 residues. Per germline, CDR1 SGDLS and CDR2 YYNGEE. CDR3 bases: TGTGCCAGCAGCAAAAGCGGGGTCACCGGGGAGCTGTTTTTT. Amino acids: CASSKSGVTGELFF.

J is TRBJ2-5 and V is TRBV6-5, with D uncertain. Germline V lookup: CDR1 MNHEY, CDR2 SVGAGI. The CDR3 totals 14 residues. V lost 7 bases and J lost 4, with 16 bases in between. This CDR3 is CASNSPGFRETQYF. DNA for the CDR3: TGTGCCAGCAATTCACCGGGTTTCCGAGAGACCCAGTACTTC.

The CDR3 coding sequence is TGTGCCAGCAGTGAGGGACAGGGGGCTGGGGGCTACACCTTC. Translation: CASSEGQGAGGYTF. The gene calls are TRBV6-1 and TRBJ1-2; TRBD1 matches at 12 bases. V shed 3 bases and J 8 bases; nucleotides not matched to a gene: 4. The CDR3 runs to 14 residues. Germline lookup yields CDR1 MNHNS and CDR2 SASEGT.

The chain recombines TRBV5-8 with TRBJ1-1; D is undetermined. Germline V CDR1 and CDR2: SGHTS, YDEGEE. The CDR3 extends over 15 amino acids. V shed 0 bases and J shed 0 bases, with 9 bases lying between them. CDR3 nucleotide sequence: TGTGCCAGCAGCTTGGCGGCAGCGCTGAACACTGAAGCTTTCTTT. It encodes CASSLAAALNTEAFF.

CDR3 loop: CASSGGTSGGDQETQYF. CDR3 in DNA: TGTGCCAGCAGTGGGGGGACTAGCGGGGGGGATCAAGAGACCCAGTACTTC. The V and J genes are TRBV2 and TRBJ2-5; 16 bases fit TRBD2. Unmatched junction bases numbered 4, after V lost 4 bases and J lost 2 bases. Germline CDR1 and CDR2: SNHLY and FYNNEI. This CDR3 has 17 residues.